The sequence of this T cell receptor beta chain was determined in a study of PD-1 blockade in classical Hodgkin lymphoma. The data were produced by immunoSEQ multiplex PCR, yet TCRdb's version contains in-frame clones alone and is incomplete. Of about 84,000 clones in the sample, approximately 91% were seen once. Study-level points and caveats: Before treatment, TCR diversity in newly diagnosed patients was reportedly lower than in healthy donors. Baseline diversity was lower in partial responders and progressors than complete responders.

On this clone itself: Its specificity is not known.

The CDR3 sequence is 15 residues long. V was shortened by 1 base and J by 3 bases, with 13 bases between the two germline ends. Germline V CDR1 and CDR2: SGHTA, FQGNSA. Each and every patient relapsed after autologous stem cell transplantation, and patients got differing brentuximab vedotin exposure. Patients' outcomes at their best amounted to complete response, partial response or progressive disease. The clonotype was recovered from a human donor with classical Hodgkin lymphoma. The sequences come from peripheral blood mononuclear cells (PBMCs), collected at baseline. This chain joins TRBV7-2 and TRBJ2-7; D uncertain. The CDR3 region is CASSLEFGLSYEQYF. CDR3 nucleotides: TGTGCCAGCAGCTTAGAATTCGGTCTGAGCTACGAGCAGTACTTC.